This T cell receptor (beta chain) came from a study of cytomegalovirus exposure and HLA in healthy donors. Concerning this clone: Its specificity is unknown.

Study-wide points: Sequencing likely produced, as an artifact, a cluster of highly shared sequence variants. A reported reduction in N-insertions relative to the 666-donor mean was seen in an Asian-associated ancestry cluster in a later analysis.

13 Jbeta primers and 60 Vbeta primers were used for the PCR. Methods used by the authors: In a later analysis, the count reached 80 million or so unique TCR beta chains, with about 11 million shared. Sequencing was performed with immunoSEQ multiplex PCR; in TCRdb, only in-frame clones are kept and a portion is missing. D and trimming were read from the DNA, whereas the V and J calls and clone size are those reported in that table. The sample consists of about 97,000 clones, roughly four fifths of them appearing once. All the people who gave samples were healthy bone marrow donors. Germline values: CDR1 SGHAT, CDR2 FQNNGV. The CDR3 is 16 residues long. Between the trimmed V and J ends, which lost 6 bases and 0 bases, there was a span of 12 bases.

The gene calls are TRBV11-2 and TRBJ1-6; no firm D call. The clonotype comes from a man in his forties in good health and CMV-seronegative. The material sequenced was PBMCs. CDR3 DNA sequence: TGTGCCAGCAGAACTAGGATCAGCTCCTATAATTCACCCCTCCACTTT. Translated, it gives CASRTRISSYNSPLHF.